This T cell receptor beta chain was retrieved from a study of T-cell reconstitution after alpha-beta-depleted transplantation in children. Study findings and constraints: Surviving recipient T cells and thymic progenitors produced the high day-60 TCRbeta diversity seen in some patients. One year post-transplant, T-cell counts and diversity were largely derived from T cells produced anew.

This clonotype was recorded a few times. Its cognate antigen is unknown. Trimming took 0 bases from V and 5 from J, leaving 13 bases between them. The CDR3 loop spans 15 amino acids. CDR1 is MNHEY, CDR2 SMNVEV, per germline (reference sequence). During its preparation, the TCRbeta library received unique molecular identifiers. TCRdb processed the PCR reads anew with MiXCR; each CDR3 protein has one entry. The sample gives some 600,000 distinct CDR3 sequences, 10% to 15% of which show up once; roughly 2.3% is in the top ten. The sequencing used PBMCs, mostly from graft donor cells, collected 360 days after TCRalphabeta/CD19-depleted stem cell transplant. The chain recombines TRBV27 with TRBJ1-1, with D tentatively TRBD1 (5 bases). The TCR sequence derives from a male patient aged 10 to 17 who had a stem cell transplant for acute myeloid leukemia, so the T cells may come from the graft donor. Here the CDR3 reads CASSLSAGRWTEAFF. The DNA of the CDR3 is TGTGCCAGCAGTTTATCGGCGGGGCGATGGACTGAAGCTTTCTTT.